Listed here are 25 T cell receptor beta chains from one sample, sequenced in a study of blood T cell repertoires in COVID-19. Here immunoSEQ multiplex PCR was the method, and the copy in TCRdb shows in-frame clones only, minus some. The sample includes about 250,000 clones, about 70% of them seen just once. The specimen was peripheral blood. The receptor set was obtained from a woman aged 80 or over with acute or convalescent COVID-19.

The CDR3 DNA follows: TGCGCCAGCAGTTCCCGGGACTCCGAGCAGTACTTC. Translated: CASSSRDSEQYF. The V call is TRBV5-1, the J call TRBJ2-7, with D possibly TRBD2 on 6 matching bases. This CDR3 is built from 12 residues. The V end lost 5 bases, the J end lost 6 bases, and 12 bases lay between the germline ends. The germline V gene encodes CDR1 SGHRS and CDR2 YFSETQ.

The chain employs TRBV2 and TRBJ2-1, with D possibly TRBD2 on 6 matching bases. With 6 bases removed from V and 2 bases from J, the gap between germline ends came to 8 bases. Germline assignment: CDR1 SNHLY and CDR2 FYNNEI. The length of the CDR3 is 13 residues. Here the CDR3 DNA reads TGTGCCAGCAGACCGGGGGCCTACAATGAGCAGTTCTTC. Protein sequence: CASRPGAYNEQFF.

The chain uses TRBV2 and TRBJ1-1; no clear D. This CDR3 is built from 13 residues. Trimming pared 6 bases from V and 1 base from J, leaving 9 bases between. In germline, CDR1 is SNHLY, CDR2 FYNNEI. CDR3 protein: CASSKEENTEAFF. The CDR3 coding sequence is TGTGCCAGCAGCAAGGAGGAGAACACTGAAGCTTTCTTT.

The gene calls are TRBV6-4 and TRBJ2-3, with 8 bases aligning to TRBD1. The CDR3 runs 15 residues. CDR1 and CDR2 (germline): MRHNA, SNTAGT. With 11 bases clipped from V and 4 bases from J, the junction kept 14 bases outside the gene matches. CDR3 nucleotides: TGTGCCCCCCGGGAGAGACAGGGGAGCCCAGATACGCAGTATTTT. It yields the protein CAPRERQGSPDTQYF.

This clone was recorded once. V and J are TRBV28 and TRBJ1-2; D is possibly TRBD1 (5 bases). Between the trimmed V and J ends, which lost 2 bases and 2 bases, there was a span of 15 bases. Germline CDR1 and CDR2: MDHEN and SYDVKM. The CDR3 length is 16 residues. The chain's CDR3 is CASSLLYFTGNYGYTF. The DNA for the CDR3 is TGTGCCAGCAGTTTACTTTACTTTACAGGAAACTATGGCTACACCTTC.

The chain recombines TRBV20-1 with TRBJ1-5; D unclear. The germline V and J ends were trimmed by 3 bases and 1 base, with 7 bases remaining between them. The CDR3 length is 13 residues. CDR1 DFQATT and CDR2 SNEGSKA come from the germline V gene (reference sequence). Written as DNA, the CDR3 is TGCAGTGCTAGTGTCGGGAGCAATCAGCCCCAGCATTTT. The encoded protein is CSASVGSNQPQHF.

The chain is built from TRBV5-8 and TRBJ2-1; 10 bases fit TRBD1. The CDR3 extends over 15 amino acids. With V trimmed by 0 bases and J by 7 bases, 4 bases remained unmatched. The germline V gene has CDR1 SGHTS and CDR2 YDEGEE. CDR3 nucleotides: TGTGCCAGCAGCTTGGGACAGGGGGCGCGTAATGAGCAGTTCTTC. Its protein is CASSLGQGARNEQFF.

V is TRBV19 and J is TRBJ1-3; D is uncertain. Germline CDR1 LNHDA, CDR2 SQIVND (reference sequence). The CDR3 sequence is 18 residues long. The V gene lost 6 bases and the J gene lost 0 bases, with 21 bases spanning the gap. CDR3 coding DNA: TGTGCCAGTAGCCGACAAAATGTTCTACTCTACTCTGGAAACACCATATATTTT. As protein: CASSRQNVLLYSGNTIYF. Drawing the rest from reference TRBV19 and TRBJ1-3, the complete variable domain is DGGITQSPKYLFRKEGQNVTLSCEQNLNHDAMYWYRQDPGQGLRLIYYSQIVNDFQKGDIAEGYSVSREKKESFPLTVTSAQKNPTAFYLCASSRQNVLLYSGNTIYFGEGSWLTVV.

The V and J genes are TRBV7-9 and TRBJ1-4; D is unclear. This CDR3 comprises 14 residues. Germline V CDR1 and CDR2: SEHNR, FQNEAQ (reference sequence). Trimming removed 3 bases from V and 5 bases from J, with 10 bases in between. The DNA of the CDR3 is TGTGCCAGCAGCTTCGGCAGCGCGAATGAAAAACTGTTTTTT. Amino acid sequence: CASSFGSANEKLFF.

The V gene is TRBV4-3, the J gene TRBJ2-2, with D tentatively TRBD2 (6 bases). This CDR3 comprises 14 residues. Germline lookup yields CDR1 LGHNA and CDR2 YSLEER. The V and J ends lost 1 base and 4 bases respectively, with 7 bases between them. The CDR3 bases are TGCGCCAGCAGCCAAGTGGGGGGCACCGGGGAGCTGTTTTTT. Amino acid sequence: CASSQVGGTGELFF.

V and J are TRBV28 and TRBJ2-3; no clear D. The CDR3 is made up of 13 amino acids. V lost 2 bases and J 5 bases, leaving 8 bases between the germline ends. Germline loops: CDR1 MDHEN, CDR2 SYDVKM. The CDR3 DNA sequence: TGTGCCAGCAGTTTAAGCCCAAAAGATACGCAGTATTTT. This codes for CASSLSPKDTQYF.

This chain connects TRBV5-1 to TRBJ2-1; 8 bases align to TRBD2. The germline gives CDR1 SGHRS, CDR2 YFSETQ. After removal of 2 bases from V and 6 bases from J, the junction contained 7 bases not matched to a gene. The CDR3 has 15 amino acids. DNA of the CDR3: TGCGCCAGCAGCTTTCAGCGGGAGTTCATCAATGAGCAGTTCTTC. Its protein product is CASSFQREFINEQFF.

This clone turned up a few times. The CDR3 protein is CASSQDWGNTEAFF. The DNA of the CDR3 is TGTGCCAGCAGCCAAGATTGGGGCAACACTGAAGCTTTCTTT. The V and J genes are TRBV3-1 (or the pseudogene TRBV3-2) and TRBJ1-1; possible D gene TRBD1, 5 bases. V lost 0 bases and J lost 2, with 7 bases in between. Germline assignment: CDR1 LGHDT and CDR2 YNNKEL (reference sequence). CDR3 length equals 14 residues.

The genes are TRBV4-1 and TRBJ2-1; 7 positions agree with TRBD2. In germline, CDR1 is MGHRA, CDR2 YSYEKL. This CDR3 is 16 amino acids long. The V segment lost 1 base and the J segment 3 bases; nucleotides outside the gene matches: 6. CDR3 nucleotide sequence: TGCGCCAGCAGCCAAGTAGGAGGGAGGGGCTACAATGAGCAGTTCTTC. This gives the protein CASSQVGGRGYNEQFF.

The genes are TRBV18 and TRBJ1-2; TRBD1 matches at 9 bases. The junction had 9 bases not matched to a gene; V was cut back by 6 bases and J by 7 bases. Germline CDR1 and CDR2: KGHSH and LQKENI. CDR3 length: 14 residues. CDR3 nucleotide sequence: TGTGCCAGCTCCCCGGGACAGGGTTCTAGTGGCTACACCTTC. It codes for CASSPGQGSSGYTF.

This clone has a single count. The chain employs TRBV29-1 and TRBJ1-5, with D possibly TRBD1 on 6 matching bases. The CDR3 has 13 amino acids. In germline, CDR1 is SQVTM, CDR2 ANQGSEA. Trimming cost V 6 bases and J 5 bases, with 14 bases left between them. The CDR3 bases are TGCAGCGTAGCACAGGGCAGGGATCAGCCCCAGCATTTT. Protein sequence: CSVAQGRDQPQHF.

V usage is TRBV7-2 and J usage is TRBJ1-2; 8 bases are shared with TRBD1. The length of the CDR3 is 15 residues. V was clipped by 1 base and J by 8 bases; unmatched bases: 9. Germline V gene sequence: CDR1 SGHTA, CDR2 FQGNSA. The CDR3, as DNA: TGTGCCAGCAGCTTAGTATCACAGGGGGTTGGCGGCTACACCTTC. Residues: CASSLVSQGVGGYTF. The full variable domain, rest sourced from reference TRBV7-2 and TRBJ1-2, is GAGVSQSPSNKVTEKGKDVELRCDPISGHTALYWYRQSLGQGLEFLIYFQGNSAPDKSGLPSDRFSAERTGGSVSTLTIQRTQQEDSAVYLCASSLVSQGVGGYTFGSGTRLTVV.

J is TRBJ1-2 and V is TRBV5-1; 7 bases agree with TRBD1. The CDR3 totals 13 residues. J lost 4 bases, V lost 4 bases, and 4 bases had no gene match. Germline V CDR1 and CDR2: SGHRS, YFSETQ. This CDR3 is CASSQGQTYGYTF. The CDR3 DNA sequence: TGCGCCAGCAGCCAGGGACAGACCTATGGCTACACCTTC. Complete variable domain (other parts from reference TRBV5-1 and TRBJ1-2): KAGVTQTPRYLIKTRGQQVTLSCSPISGHRSVSWYQQTPGQGLQFLFEYFSETQRNKGNFPGRFSGRQFSNSRSEMNVSTLELGDSALYLCASSQGQTYGYTFGSGTRLTVV.

This clone has more than one count but fewer than ten. The chain couples TRBV10-3 to TRBJ2-7, with a possible D match to TRBD2 (6 bases). V lost 6 bases, J lost 0 bases, and 12 bases lay in between. The CDR3 contains 14 residues. Looked up from germline, CDR1 is ENHRY and CDR2 is SYGVKD. The CDR3 sequence: CAIRKEGSSYEQYF. The CDR3 coding sequence is TGTGCCATCAGAAAGGAGGGAAGCTCCTACGAGCAGTACTTC.

The chain is built from TRBV2 and TRBJ2-6; D may be TRBD1 (6 bases). Trimming took off 6 bases at V and 6 bases at J, with 12 bases between the two ends. Germline V gene lookup returns CDR1 SNHLY and CDR2 FYNNEI. CDR3 length: 14 amino acids. The CDR3 nucleotides read TGTGCCAGCAGATACCCAGGGGAGGCCAACGTCCTGACTTTC. Amino acid sequence: CASRYPGEANVLTF.

This clone has a handful of counts. CDR3 coding DNA: TGTGCCAGCAGCTCCCCCGGCGGGGGTCCATACAATGAGCAGTTCTTC. Protein product: CASSSPGGGPYNEQFF. The gene calls are TRBV7-3 and TRBJ2-1, with 7 bases fitting TRBD2. The CDR3 extends over 16 amino acids. In germline, CDR1 is SGHTA, CDR2 FQGTGA. The V segment lost 4 bases and the J segment 4 bases; nucleotides outside the gene matches: 10. The full variable domain, rest sourced from reference TRBV7-3 and TRBJ2-1, is GAGVSQTPSNKVTEKGKYVELRCDPISGHTALYWYRQSLGQGPEFLIYFQGTGAADDSGLPNDRFFAVRPEGSVSTLKIQRTERGDSAVYLCASSSPGGGPYNEQFFGPGTRLTVL.

The chain joins TRBV4-1 to TRBJ2-5; 7 nucleotides line up with TRBD2. V shed 1 base and J 5 bases; nucleotides not matched to a gene: 10. Germline V gene sequence: CDR1 MGHRA, CDR2 YSYEKL. This CDR3 is built from 16 residues. Here the CDR3 reads CASSQGRGGGRETQYF. The CDR3, as DNA: TGCGCCAGCAGCCAAGGGCGTGGGGGGGGTCGGGAGACCCAGTACTTC.

The chain uses TRBV7-9 and TRBJ2-1, with 7 bases fitting TRBD1. The germline CDR1 and CDR2 sequences are SEHNR and FQNEAQ (reference sequence). Losses at the gene ends were 5 bases for V and 0 bases for J; bases not matched to a gene: 7. CDR3 length: 16 amino acids. CDR3 loop: CASSVGQDASYNEQFF. CDR3 nucleotide sequence: TGTGCCAGCAGCGTCGGACAGGACGCCTCCTACAATGAGCAGTTCTTC. The complete variable domain, with remaining parts taken from reference TRBV7-9 and TRBJ2-1, reads DTGVSQNPRHKITKRGQNVTFRCDPISEHNRLYWYRQTLGQGPEFLTYFQNEAQLEKSRLLSDRFSAERPKGSFSTLEIQRTEQGDSAMYLCASSVGQDASYNEQFFGPGTRLTVL.

V and J are TRBV11-2 and TRBJ1-5; the D is unclear. V was cut by 1 base and J by 0 bases, with 7 bases left in between. Germline values: CDR1 SGHAT, CDR2 FQNNGV. There are 15 residues in the CDR3. In nucleotides, the CDR3 is TGTGCCAGCAGCTTAGGGCTCGATAGCAATCAGCCCCAGCATTTT. Its translation is CASSLGLDSNQPQHF.

The chain joins TRBV11-2 to TRBJ2-7, with 8 nucleotides matching TRBD2. The CDR3 runs to 15 residues. Germline CDR1 is SGHAT and CDR2 is FQNNGV. Unmatched junction bases numbered 8, after V lost 5 bases and J lost 2 bases. In DNA form, the CDR3 reads TGTGCCAGCAGCATAACGGGGGGGGCGACCTACGAGCAGTACTTC. The encoded protein is CASSITGGATYEQYF. The variable domain in full, completed from reference TRBV11-2 and TRBJ2-7, reads EAGVAQSPRYKIIEKRQSVAFWCNPISGHATLYWYQQILGQGPKLLIQFQNNGVVDDSQLPKDRFSAERLKGVDSTLKIQPAKLEDSAVYLCASSITGGATYEQYFGPGTRLTVT.